This T cell receptor (beta chain) was sequenced in a study of T cells after yellow fever vaccination (dated by TCRdb to between 2018 and 2020). With respect to the entire study: The SMART-Seq v4 Ultra Low Input RNA kit was used to prepare libraries from fractions with low cell numbers. The cohort comprised two healthy male donors, one aged 18 to 29 and one aged 30 to 40 years. Blood was collected at multiple timepoints before and after primary and secondary immunization, and bulk PBMC replicates and cell subsets were isolated. Bulk TCR alpha and beta repertoires were sequenced longitudinally to track T-cell clones before and after primary and booster YFV17D yellow fever vaccination.

This sample's treatment or condition label indicates: live attenuated yellow fever vaccine strain. At each blood-draw timepoint, two biological replicates of bulk PBMCs were obtained. PBMCs were isolated from peripheral blood using a standard Ficoll-Paque protocol. TriZol was used to extract RNA from bulk PBMCs, from CD4 and CD8 fractions, and from dextramer-positive and dextramer-negative fractions. Synthesis of TCR cDNA relied on 5'RACE template switching, a step that introduced a universal primer site along with unique molecular identifiers. Priming for cDNA synthesis came from both the TCR alpha and TCR beta constant segments. Libraries were amplified in two PCR steps, with sample barcodes and sequencing adapters added in the second step. Libraries were sequenced on Illumina HiSeq 2500 (2x100 bp) or NovaSeq (2x150 bp). The original methods were these. Reads were demultiplexed and collapsed into UMI consensus sequences with MIGEC, and V(D)J alignment was performed with MiXCR. Vaccine-responding clonotypes were defined with edgeR using replicate PBMC samples, requiring FDR below 0.01 and a log2 fold change above 5 up to day 15. Each bulk clonotype was labeled CD4 or CD8 based on which sequenced repertoire, CD4 or CD8, contained the clonotype at higher abundance. TCRdb reran the public reads through fastp at Q25 and MiXCR, keeping productive beta chains. Every distinct CDR3 protein forms one entry, paired with its most common genes and DNA. The V and J calls follow TCRdb's processing rather than the paper's. This sample lists about 360,000 distinct CDR3 sequences; more than 5.5% were detected once. The top ten clonotypes cover 15% of the sample.

The sample holds many counts of this clonotype. Its antigen remains unidentified. No base-level quality is on record; no much larger clone is a single base apart. Summary of the overall study and its limitations: Only two donors were included in the study, so the extent to which the findings can be generalized is limited. Because abundant contaminating clonotypes from the bulk population could be contained in FACS-sorted repertoires, computational filtering was required. Compared with the primary T-cell response, the secondary T-cell response was weaker but faster, peaking on day 5 rather than day 15. After the booster, most of the clones that had expanded following primary vaccination were detected again (just under 97% of CD4 and around 90% of CD8), which suggests that memory was broadly maintained. A small fraction of clonotypes showed up in both the CD4 and CD8 compartments, probably as a result of convergent recombination.

The CDR3, cysteine through phenylalanine, is 15 amino acids long. CDR3 DNA only is kept here, 45 bases in frame from base 1. V is cut back by 6 bases and J by 2 bases, with 3 bases in the junction unmatched. The germline V gene yields SGHTA for CDR1 and FQGNSA for CDR2. Recombination connected TRBV7-2 to TRBJ2-7; 14 junctional bases match TRBD2. The sequences come from PBMCs, collected 5 days after the yellow fever booster vaccination. The sequence came from a man aged 25 to 40 who received the YFV17D yellow fever vaccine. The nucleotides are TGTGCCAGCAGTAAGACTAGCGGGAGGGCCTACGAGCAGTACTTC. Translated, it reads CASSKTSGRAYEQYF.